The subject of this entry is one T cell receptor (beta chain). Its antigen is unknown. The data were obtained in a study of cytomegalovirus exposure and HLA in healthy donors. The CDR3 has 16 residues. The V and J ends lost 3 bases and 1 base, in that order; junction bases with no gene match: 4. Germline values: CDR1 LGHNA, CDR2 YNFKEQ. Findings of the study overall: Rates of TCR association differed by HLA locus in a later analysis, with DRB1 highest and HLA-C lowest. When a later analysis was performed, an Asian-associated ancestry cluster reportedly had fewer N-insertions than the approximately 680-donor mean. Several top significant clusters appeared, in a later analysis, to be linked to common viral pathogens.

Primers included in the PCR were 60 Vbeta and 13 Jbeta primers. Only in-frame clones appear in the TCRdb table, and some are missing; sequencing was by immunoSEQ multiplex PCR. The profile shows 100,000 to 150,000 clones, over 75% of them singletons. The chain uses TRBV4-2 and TRBJ2-3, with 10 bases identical to TRBD2. Specimen: PBMCs. This receptor was obtained from a man younger than 40 in good health and CMV-seronegative. The CDR3 loop reads CASSHSGTSGTDTQYF. The CDR3 DNA reads TGTGCCAGCAGCCACTCCGGGACTAGCGGCACAGATACGCAGTATTTT.